The 11 T cell receptor beta chains listed next were all sequenced from one sample in a study of PD-L1 blockade in urothelial cancer. As to time point: pretreatment peripheral blood. Profiled with immunoSEQ multiplex PCR; TCRdb holds only in-frame clones, not every one. This table holds some 56,000 clones, roughly 85% found once. This sample comprised PBMCs, obtained around atezolizumab (anti-PD-L1) treatment. The receptor source for this set is a man in his sixties or seventies with urothelial cancer.

The chain couples TRBV4-2 to TRBJ2-1; 7 bases are shared with TRBD2. Germline V gene lookup returns CDR1 LGHNA and CDR2 YNFKEQ. V gave up 1 base and J gave up 1 base; unmatched junction bases: 1. The CDR3 sequence is 15 residues long. CDR3 DNA sequence: TGTGCCAGCAGCCAAGCGGGAGGATCCTACAATGAGCAGTTCTTC. It codes for CASSQAGGSYNEQFF.

The V and J genes are TRBV30 and TRBJ2-7, with 7 bases lining up with TRBD1. The CDR3 loop spans 14 amino acids. The germline V gene has CDR1 GTSNPN and CDR2 SVGIG (reference sequence). Trimming removed 5 bases from V and 3 bases from J; junction bases left unmatched: 10. This CDR3 is CAWGKLRTGYEQYF. DNA of the CDR3: TGTGCCTGGGGAAAATTAAGGACAGGCTACGAGCAGTACTTC.

At least ten counts were recorded for this clone. V gene TRBV6-1 combines with J gene TRBJ2-7; 10 bases are a match to TRBD1. There are 16 residues in the CDR3. Trimming at V came to 2 bases and at J to 5 bases, leaving 9 bases not matched to a gene. Germline V gene sequence: CDR1 MNHNS, CDR2 SASEGT. The chain's CDR3 is CASSEIPGQGGHEQYF. The CDR3 nucleotides are TGTGCCAGCAGTGAAATCCCCGGACAGGGGGGCCACGAGCAGTACTTC.

The chain has TRBV19 and TRBJ1-5; TRBD1 is a possible D gene (6 bases). The CDR3 is 16 residues long. Germline CDR1 reads LNHDA; CDR2 reads SQIVND (reference sequence). Trimming took 2 bases from V and 5 from J, leaving 16 bases between them. As DNA, the CDR3 is TGTGCCAGTAGTATAAGGTACGGGGGGGCCGATCAGCCCCAGCATTTT. Protein sequence: CASSIRYGGADQPQHF.

Note on this clone: One end of the junction varies from germline; a read error may be responsible. This chain uses TRBV5-6 with TRBJ2-1; the match to TRBD1 covers 7 bases. This CDR3 is built from 18 residues. Germline loops: CDR1 SGHDT, CDR2 YYEEEE. The chain's CDR3 is CASSLIGNRGESFNEQLF. In DNA form, the CDR3 reads TGTGCCAGCAGCTTGATAGGAAACAGGGGCGAGTCGTTCAATGAGCAGCTCTTC.

This clone has just one count. The rearrangement links TRBV4-1 to TRBJ1-1, with a tentative D call TRBD1 (5 bases). The germline V gene encodes CDR1 MGHRA and CDR2 YSYEKL. Trimming left V 6 bases short and J 6 bases short, with 17 bases between. The CDR3 extends over 14 amino acids. In nucleotides, the CDR3 is TGCGCCAGCAGAAACGGGGGTTCTTGGTCTGAAGCTTTCTTT. This translates into CASRNGGSWSEAFF.

In this sample, this clone turned up a few times. This sequence joins TRBV19 and TRBJ1-4, with D tentatively TRBD1 (5 bases). Trimming cost V 3 bases and J 6 bases, with 17 bases left between them. The CDR3 has 16 residues. From germline, CDR1 is LNHDA and CDR2 SQIVND (reference sequence). In nucleotides, the CDR3 is TGTGCCAGTAGTATTCCCCCCGAAGCAGGGTATGAAAAACTGTTTTTT. The encoded protein is CASSIPPEAGYEKLFF.

V is TRBV6-1 and J is TRBJ1-5; 9 bases map to TRBD1. Germline-derived CDR1 and CDR2 are MNHNS and SASEGT. The trim removed 4 bases at V and 6 bases at J, leaving 7 bases unmatched. There are 15 residues in the CDR3. The CDR3 DNA reads as TGTGCCAGCAGTGCGGGACAGGGAAGCGGTCAGCCCCAGCATTTT. Amino acid sequence: CASSAGQGSGQPQHF.

This clone was seen a few times. The chain has TRBV5-8 and TRBJ2-3, with TRBD2 matching over 10 bases. Germline V CDR1 and CDR2: SGHTS, YDEGEE. This CDR3 has 17 residues. The ends lost 4 bases at V and 14 bases at J; junction bases unmatched: 22. CDR3 amino acids: CASSGEGLAILHRYAYF. Written as DNA, the CDR3 is TGTGCCAGCAGCGGAGAGGGACTAGCGATTCTCCACAGATACGCGTATTTT.

This clone was observed a single time. V usage is TRBV9 and J usage is TRBJ1-2; TRBD1 aligns across 7 bases. Looked up from germline, CDR1 is SGDLS and CDR2 is YYNGEE. The length of the CDR3 is 13 residues. The V and J ends lost 0 bases and 8 bases, in that order; junction bases with no gene match: 4. CDR3 in amino acids: CASSVGQGGGYTF. The CDR3 DNA reads TGTGCCAGCAGCGTAGGACAGGGCGGAGGCTACACCTTC.

Worth noting for this clone: Other DNA sequences of this sample code for an identical CDR3. The chain has TRBV6-1 and TRBJ2-7, with 9 bases fitting TRBD1. The germline V gene encodes CDR1 MNHNS and CDR2 SASEGT. This CDR3 has 14 residues. The V and J ends lost 5 bases and 5 bases, in that order; junction bases with no gene match: 7. The CDR3 loop reads CASSRGQGSHEQYF. The CDR3 DNA is TGTGCCAGCAGTAGAGGACAGGGGTCCCACGAGCAGTACTTC.